One and the same sample provided the 20 T cell receptor beta chains below, sequenced in a study of T cell clusters in autoimmune cytopenias. TRB was amplified from 250 ng of peripheral blood genomic DNA per sample. Multiplex touch-down PCR amplified TRB using TRB-A and TRB-B pools in one tube. TCRdb reanalyzed the multiplex PCR reads, giving one entry per CDR3 protein sequence and no DNA. The sample's table shows roughly 5,400 distinct CDR3 sequences. These data were likewise used in another study, on T cell repertoires in aging, cancer and after chemotherapy.

The sequenced sample consisted of peripheral blood. The receptor set was obtained from a human donor in good health.

Considering frequency, this clonotype is medium-sized (0.01 to 0.1%). The V and J genes are TRBV29-1 and TRBJ2-4; TCRdb gives TRBD2 as the D gene, but with no DNA this cannot be confirmed. The CDR3 spans 14 residues. The germline CDR1 and CDR2 sequences are SQVTM and ANQGSEA. CDR3 sequence reads: CSVEAGGARDIQYF.

The J gene is TRBJ2-1, the V gene TRBV12-3 or TRBV12-4; lacking DNA, the TRBD1 call made by TCRdb goes unchecked. CDR3 size: 15 residues. This CDR3 is CASRPNRGNYNEQFF.

V gene TRBV6-5 combines with J gene TRBJ2-7; without DNA, the TCRdb call of TRBD2 cannot be checked. From germline, CDR1 is MNHEY and CDR2 SVGAGI. The CDR3 covers 16 residues. CDR3 in amino acids: CASSSKGLAGGYEQYF.

Considering frequency, this clonotype is medium-sized. The chain has TRBV19 and TRBJ1-1. The CDR3 runs 13 residues. The germline V gene has CDR1 LNHDA and CDR2 SQIVND (reference sequence). The chain's CDR3 is CASTKWDPHIAFF.

Frequency places this clonotype as medium-sized. The chain uses TRBV10-3 and TRBJ1-2. This CDR3 contains 13 residues. Germline V gene sequence: CDR1 ENHRY, CDR2 SYGVKD. CDR3 loop: CAISSRASYGYTF.

Its frequency marks this clonotype as medium-sized. The rearrangement links TRBV5-4 to TRBJ1-2; there is no DNA to check the TCRdb D call of TRBD1. CDR1 and CDR2 (germline): SGHNT, YYREEE (reference sequence). The CDR3 runs 13 residues. The CDR3 reads CASSSDRGRGYTF.

This clonotype is identified as medium-sized from frequency. The chain links TRBV5-4 to TRBJ2-1; TCRdb's D call of TRBD2 is untestable without DNA. The CDR3 consists of 16 residues. From germline, CDR1 is SGHNT and CDR2 YYREEE (reference sequence). The CDR3 sequence: CASSSGTSLSKGEQFF.

This clonotype is identified as medium-sized (0.01 to 0.1%) from frequency. CDR3 region: CSVVRGTNTEAFF. The rearrangement links TRBV29-1 to TRBJ1-1; TCRdb's assignment of TRBD1 cannot be checked, as there is no DNA. Germline assignment: CDR1 SQVTM and CDR2 ANQGSEA. There are 13 residues in the CDR3.

This clonotype is called medium-sized based on its frequency. This rearrangement joins TRBV6-2 or TRBV6-3 to TRBJ1-4. The length of the CDR3 is 13 residues. Germline V gene sequence: CDR1 MNHEY, CDR2 SVGEGT. This CDR3 is CASRQRTNEKLFF.

V gene TRBV11-2 combines with J gene TRBJ2-1; TCRdb returns TRBD1, unconfirmable since there is no DNA. Looked up from germline, CDR1 is SGHAT and CDR2 is FQNNGV. This CDR3 region has 20 residues. The CDR3 loop reads CASSLDGGSSTYLPYNEQFF.

V and J are TRBV5-4 and TRBJ2-1; TCRdb calls TRBD1, which cannot be checked without DNA. This CDR3 is 16 amino acids long. Looked up from germline, CDR1 is SGHNT and CDR2 is YYREEE (reference sequence). The CDR3 sequence: CASSLAGTGGYNEQFF.

Judged by frequency, this clonotype is medium-sized. This chain uses TRBV5-4 with TRBJ2-3; TCRdb lists TRBD2, though no DNA is available to test this call. CDR3 length: 15 amino acids. Germline V gene sequence: CDR1 SGHNT, CDR2 YYREEE (reference sequence). The CDR3: CASSRGTSGTDTQYF.

This clonotype is identified as medium-sized from frequency. This chain uses TRBV10-3 with TRBJ2-1; the D gene TCRdb calls, TRBD2, cannot be checked with no DNA. The CDR3 has 14 amino acids. Germline V gene data show CDR1 as ENHRY and CDR2 as SYGVKD. The CDR3 sequence: CATTRGDSYNEQFF.

Measured by frequency, this clonotype is medium-sized. The CDR3: CASSYGPLYEQYF. V is TRBV27 and J is TRBJ2-7; TCRdb proposes TRBD2, but this gene call is untestable without DNA. This CDR3 is 13 amino acids long. Germline V gene sequence: CDR1 MNHEY, CDR2 SMNVEV (reference sequence).

The chain recombines TRBV11-2 with TRBJ2-1; lacking DNA, the TRBD2 call made by TCRdb goes unchecked. This CDR3 spans 16 amino acids. Germline V gene sequence: CDR1 SGHAT, CDR2 FQNNGV. This CDR3 is CASSSYSGRDYNEQFF.

The chain uses TRBV5-4 and TRBJ1-1. CDR1 is SGHNT and CDR2 is YYREEE in the germline V gene (reference sequence). This CDR3 comprises 13 residues. The CDR3 is CASSTGLRDEAFF.

This clonotype shows up as medium-sized by frequency. V is TRBV6-1 and J is TRBJ2-2; TCRdb's D gene call, TRBD1, goes unchecked for lack of DNA. This CDR3 region has 15 residues. Germline V lookup: CDR1 MNHNS, CDR2 SASEGT. The CDR3 is CAGKQGIKDTGELFF.

The chain combines TRBV20-1 with TRBJ2-1. Per germline, CDR1 DFQATT and CDR2 SNEGSKA (reference sequence). CDR3 length equals 14 residues. The CDR3 loop reads CSARDLTHYNEQFF.

CDR3 protein: CASSPRTSGRSTDTQYF. This chain joins TRBV7-6 and TRBJ2-3; TCRdb designates TRBD2, a call that cannot be tested without DNA. The CDR3 is 17 residues long. CDR1 and CDR2 from the germline V gene are SGHVS and FNYEAQ.

The rearrangement joins TRBV7-2 to TRBJ1-4. In germline, CDR1 is SGHTA, CDR2 FQGNSA. The CDR3 length is 14 residues. This CDR3 is CASRPYPTNEKLFF.